The next 31 T cell receptor beta chains were all read from a single sample in a study of blood T cell repertoires in COVID-19. Here immunoSEQ multiplex PCR was the method, and the copy in TCRdb shows in-frame clones only, minus some. The sample yields approximately 300,000 clones, around 89% seen once. The sequenced sample was peripheral blood. The receptors stem from a woman aged 40 to 49 with COVID-19, enrolled during active disease.

The V and J genes are TRBV27 and TRBJ2-5; tentative D call: TRBD1 (6 bases). In germline, CDR1 is MNHEY, CDR2 SMNVEV (reference sequence). CDR3 length: 17 residues. V shed 6 bases and J shed 0 bases, with 20 bases lying between them. The CDR3 DNA reads TGTGCCAGCAGCCGGGACCCAGGGGCCCTGTACCAAGAGACCCAGTACTTC. Amino acid sequence: CASSRDPGALYQETQYF.

The chain carries TRBV3-1 (or the pseudogene TRBV3-2) and TRBJ2-1; 12 nucleotides match TRBD1. The J segment lost 7 bases and the V segment lost 1 base, leaving 8 bases of the junction unmatched. From germline, CDR1 is LGHDT and CDR2 YNNKEL (reference sequence). CDR3 size: 17 residues. The CDR3 here is CASSQARPGQGANEQFF. As DNA, the CDR3 is TGTGCCAGCAGCCAAGCCCGACCGGGACAGGGGGCTAATGAGCAGTTCTTC.

V usage is TRBV11-1 and J usage is TRBJ1-1; TRBD1 might be the D (5 bases). The CDR3 is 16 amino acids. CDR1 and CDR2 (germline): SGHAT, FQDESV (reference sequence). Trimming left V 2 bases short and J 0 bases short, with 13 bases between. The CDR3 loop reads CASSLLGLNMNTEAFF. The CDR3 DNA is TGTGCCAGCAGCTTATTGGGACTTAACATGAACACTGAAGCTTTCTTT.

The rearrangement links TRBV11-2 to TRBJ2-6; the D gene is possibly TRBD1 (6 bases). Trimming stripped 5 bases from V and 0 bases from J, with 11 bases between. Germline assignment: CDR1 SGHAT and CDR2 FQNNGV. The CDR3 contains 16 residues. The CDR3 nucleotides read TGTGCCAGCAGCCCCAGGGGTACCTCTGGGGCCAACGTCCTGACTTTC. Residues: CASSPRGTSGANVLTF.

V and J are TRBV29-1 and TRBJ1-1, with 7 bases that match TRBD1. The CDR3 runs to 13 residues. V shed 3 bases and J 0 bases; nucleotides not matched to a gene: 1. Germline CDR1 reads SQVTM; CDR2 reads ANQGSEA. The CDR3 DNA reads TGCAGCGTTGAGACAGGGCTGAACACTGAAGCTTTCTTT. Protein: CSVETGLNTEAFF.

The chain couples TRBV3-1 (or the pseudogene TRBV3-2) to TRBJ2-2; perhaps TRBD2 as D (7 bases). V shed 7 bases and J shed 3 bases, with 15 bases lying between them. The length of the CDR3 is 15 residues. CDR1 is LGHDT, CDR2 YNNKEL, per germline (reference sequence). The CDR3 coding sequence is TGTGCCAGCAACCTCGGGGAGGGGGACACCGGGGAGCTGTTTTTT. Translation: CASNLGEGDTGELFF.

V and J are TRBV5-6 and TRBJ1-4; no definite D call. The length of the CDR3 is 13 residues. Germline V CDR1 and CDR2: SGHDT, YYEEEE. V was cut by 1 base and J by 5 bases, with 6 bases left in between. The CDR3, as DNA: TGTGCCAGCAGCTTGCACGGGAATGAAAAACTGTTTTTT. This sequence encodes CASSLHGNEKLFF.

This clone was detected a few times. This chain joins TRBV28 and TRBJ1-4; TRBD1 is a possible D gene (6 bases). Germline V gene sequence: CDR1 MDHEN, CDR2 SYDVKM. This CDR3 comprises 13 residues. V was pared by 8 bases and J by 4 bases, with 11 bases between. CDR3: CASRGGNNEKLFF. In nucleotides, the CDR3 is TGTGCCAGCCGTGGGGGCAATAATGAAAAACTGTTTTTT.

The J gene is TRBJ1-2, the V gene TRBV28, with TRBD1 matching over 8 bases. The CDR3 is 13 residues long. Germline CDR1 MDHEN, CDR2 SYDVKM. V lost 6 bases to trimming and J lost 10 bases; unmatched junction nucleotides: 10. CDR3 sequence (DNA): TGTGCCAGCAGCCCCGGACAGGGCCCATCCTACACCTTC. This translates into CASSPGQGPSYTF.

V is TRBV18 and J is TRBJ1-1, with D perhaps TRBD1 (6 bases). Trimming removed 6 bases from V and 1 base from J, with 15 bases in between. Germline CDR1 KGHSH, CDR2 LQKENI. CDR3 size: 15 residues. The CDR3 here is CASSPIGGTNTEAFF. CDR3 nucleotide sequence: TGTGCCAGCTCCCCCATAGGGGGTACGAACACTGAAGCTTTCTTT.

V gene TRBV6-5 combines with J gene TRBJ1-1; TRBD1 aligns across 9 bases. The trim removed 6 bases at V and 2 bases at J, leaving 7 bases unmatched. CDR3 length: 15 residues. Looked up from germline, CDR1 is MNHEY and CDR2 is SVGAGI. The CDR3 sequence is CASRTGGRRNTEAFF. In DNA, the CDR3 is TGTGCCAGCAGAACAGGGGGCCGGAGAAACACTGAAGCTTTCTTT.

The rearrangement joins TRBV6-2 or TRBV6-3 to TRBJ1-2; 9 bases align to TRBD1. This CDR3 has 15 amino acids. CDR1 is MNHEY and CDR2 is SVGEGT in the germline V gene. Germline trimming cut 2 bases from V and 2 bases from J; bases unmatched to any gene: 3. As DNA, the CDR3 is TGTGCCAGCAGTTACATGGACAGGGGAAACTATGGCTACACCTTC. Its translation: CASSYMDRGNYGYTF.

This clone appeared once. J is TRBJ1-6 and V is TRBV11-2, with D possibly matching TRBD1 (6 bases). The V end lost 2 bases, the J end lost 14 bases, and 19 bases lay between the germline ends. The CDR3 is 15 residues long. Per the germline V gene, CDR1 is SGHAT and CDR2 is FQNNGV. Here the CDR3 reads CASSLKSGGGAALHF. DNA for the CDR3: TGTGCCAGCAGCTTAAAAAGCGGAGGGGGGGCTGCCCTCCACTTT.

V usage is TRBV4-3 and J usage is TRBJ2-7, with D tentatively TRBD1 (6 bases). This CDR3 region has 16 residues. V was trimmed by 0 bases and J by 6 bases, leaving 18 bases between them. CDR1 LGHNA and CDR2 YSLEER come from the germline V gene. CDR3 coding DNA: TGCGCCAGCAGCCAAGATATTGATCCAGGGGCTGGCGAGCAGTACTTC. Encoded protein: CASSQDIDPGAGEQYF.

The rearrangement joins TRBV23-1 to TRBJ1-1, with TRBD1 identical over 7 bases. TRBV23-1 has ORF status, its function being uncertain. Trimming cost V 9 bases and J 4 bases; bases outside gene matches: 20. The CDR3 spans 17 residues. The CDR3 loop reads CARPAWLTPTGATEAFF. Here the CDR3 DNA reads TGCGCCAGACCGGCCTGGCTAACTCCCACAGGGGCCACTGAAGCTTTCTTT.

This chain joins TRBV6-2 or TRBV6-3 and TRBJ1-1, with 7 bases identical to TRBD1. Germline V gene lookup returns CDR1 MNHEY and CDR2 SVGEGT. The V and J ends lost 5 bases and 2 bases, in that order; junction bases with no gene match: 5. This CDR3 is built from 14 residues. CDR3 DNA: TGTGCCAGCAGTACCTGGACAGGTAACACTGAAGCTTTCTTT. It codes for CASSTWTGNTEAFF.

The chain has TRBV5-1 and TRBJ2-2, with a tentative D call TRBD1 (6 bases). The ends were cut back, 1 base at V and 6 bases at J, with 10 bases in the middle. The CDR3 has 14 residues. From germline, CDR1 is SGHRS and CDR2 YFSETQ. The CDR3 sequence is CASSLTTGSGELFF. In DNA, the CDR3 is TGCGCCAGCAGCTTGACCACAGGGTCCGGGGAGCTGTTTTTT.

The rearrangement links TRBV6-5 to TRBJ1-6; 12 bases fit TRBD1. Germline V gene lookup returns CDR1 MNHEY and CDR2 SVGAGI. With V trimmed by 7 bases and J by 11 bases, 6 bases remained unmatched. The CDR3 length is 14 residues. This CDR3 reads CASTEGQGATPLHF. In nucleotides, the CDR3 is TGTGCCAGCACCGAGGGACAGGGGGCCACACCCCTCCACTTT.

The rearrangement joins TRBV9 to TRBJ1-1; TRBD1 aligns across 11 bases. J was trimmed by 3 bases and V by 5 bases; bases with no gene match: 3. The length of the CDR3 is 14 residues. The germline gives CDR1 SGDLS, CDR2 YYNGEE. CDR3 bases: TGTGCCAGCAGTGGGACAGGGGGGGACACTGAAGCTTTCTTT. Protein sequence: CASSGTGGDTEAFF.

V gene TRBV9 combines with J gene TRBJ2-3, with 9 positions matching TRBD2. The germline V gene encodes CDR1 SGDLS and CDR2 YYNGEE. There are 15 residues in the CDR3. Trimming removed 3 bases from V and 3 bases from J; junction bases left unmatched: 5. CDR3 loop: CASSGGGAMTDTQYF. The DNA of the CDR3 is TGTGCCAGCAGCGGCGGGGGGGCGATGACAGATACGCAGTATTTT.

V and J are TRBV5-1 and TRBJ2-3; D might be TRBD2 (6 bases). Between the trimmed V and J ends, which lost 1 base and 5 bases, there was a span of 17 bases. CDR1 is SGHRS, CDR2 YFSETQ, per germline. The CDR3 has 16 amino acids. The CDR3, as DNA: TGCGCCAGCAGCTTGTTACCCCCCGGGGGTAGAGATACGCAGTATTTT. This sequence encodes CASSLLPPGGRDTQYF.

The chain joins TRBV20-1 to TRBJ1-2; 7 positions agree with TRBD1. Germline lookup yields CDR1 DFQATT and CDR2 SNEGSKA (reference sequence). This CDR3 spans 15 amino acids. The V segment lost 3 bases and the J segment 0 bases; nucleotides outside the gene matches: 7. CDR3 sequence reads: CSASERTGANYGYTF. DNA of the CDR3: TGCAGTGCTAGTGAGCGGACAGGCGCTAACTATGGCTACACCTTC.

J is TRBJ2-1 and V is TRBV6-5; 11 nucleotides line up with TRBD2. Germline V lookup: CDR1 MNHEY, CDR2 SVGAGI. The CDR3 length is 15 residues. The ends lost 6 bases at V and 5 bases at J; junction bases unmatched: 6. CDR3 sequence reads: CASSLQLAGDNEQFF. In DNA form, the CDR3 reads TGTGCCAGCAGCCTCCAACTAGCGGGAGACAATGAGCAGTTCTTC.

V usage is TRBV7-9 and J usage is TRBJ1-2; 9 nucleotides match TRBD1. The CDR3 extends over 14 amino acids. CDR1 is SEHNR and CDR2 is FQNEAQ in the germline V gene (reference sequence). Unmatched junction bases numbered 6, after V lost 5 bases and J lost 5 bases. This CDR3 is CASSPRGTGYGYTF. The CDR3 nucleotides are TGTGCCAGCAGCCCGAGGGGGACAGGGTATGGCTACACCTTC.

This chain connects TRBV2 to TRBJ1-2, with 9 bases matching TRBD1. This CDR3 has 18 residues. Germline lookup yields CDR1 SNHLY and CDR2 FYNNEI. The ends lost 7 bases at V and 0 bases at J; junction bases unmatched: 15. CDR3 sequence (DNA): TGTGCCAGCAAAACCGAACCCGGGACAGGGCCCGCTAACTATGGCTACACCTTC. Translated, it gives CASKTEPGTGPANYGYTF.

The chain combines TRBV27 with TRBJ2-3, with TRBD2 matching 12 bases. This CDR3 contains 18 residues. In germline, CDR1 is MNHEY, CDR2 SMNVEV (reference sequence). V dropped 5 bases and J dropped 2; count of bases not matched to a gene: 11. CDR3 coding DNA: TGTGCCAGCAGTATTTACACTAGCGGGAGGTCATTCACAGATACGCAGTATTTT. This translates into CASSIYTSGRSFTDTQYF.

This chain links TRBV29-1 with TRBJ2-3; 12 nucleotides agree with TRBD2. This CDR3 contains 14 residues. Germline CDR1 reads SQVTM; CDR2 reads ANQGSEA. The J segment lost 2 bases and the V segment lost 7 bases, leaving 4 bases of the junction unmatched. The CDR3 spells CSARLAGVTDTQYF. The CDR3, as DNA: TGCAGCGCCCGACTAGCGGGAGTCACAGATACGCAGTATTTT.

This chain connects TRBV7-9 to TRBJ1-1; possibly TRBD1 for D (6 bases). The CDR3 is 11 residues long. Germline assignment: CDR1 SEHNR and CDR2 FQNEAQ (reference sequence). V lost 6 bases and J lost 11, with 13 bases in between. The CDR3 DNA sequence: TGTGCCAGCAGTAAACAGGGTAAGGCTTTCTTT. It encodes CASSKQGKAFF.

The chain combines TRBV29-1 with TRBJ2-1; D is unresolved. CDR3 length: 13 amino acids. Germline CDR1 and CDR2: SQVTM and ANQGSEA. V shed 3 bases and J shed 3 bases, with 9 bases lying between them. The CDR3 loop is CSVEPQRYNEQFF. CDR3 nucleotide sequence: TGCAGCGTTGAGCCCCAGCGCTACAATGAGCAGTTCTTC.

The genes are TRBV2 and TRBJ2-6; no clear D. The CDR3 totals 12 residues. Germline lookup yields CDR1 SNHLY and CDR2 FYNNEI. Trimming cost V 6 bases and J 4 bases, with 4 bases left between them. In DNA form, the CDR3 reads TGTGCCAGCAGAGCCGGGGCCAACGTCCTGACTTTC. Translated: CASRAGANVLTF.

The genes are TRBV11-3 and TRBJ2-1; the match to TRBD1 covers 7 bases. The CDR3 has 14 residues. The germline gives CDR1 SGHNT, CDR2 YENEEA. Trimming took 5 bases from V and 7 from J; bases not matched to a gene: 8. The CDR3 DNA reads TGTGCCAGCAGCCCCAGGGGGAATCGGAATGAGCAGTTCTTC. This codes for CASSPRGNRNEQFF.